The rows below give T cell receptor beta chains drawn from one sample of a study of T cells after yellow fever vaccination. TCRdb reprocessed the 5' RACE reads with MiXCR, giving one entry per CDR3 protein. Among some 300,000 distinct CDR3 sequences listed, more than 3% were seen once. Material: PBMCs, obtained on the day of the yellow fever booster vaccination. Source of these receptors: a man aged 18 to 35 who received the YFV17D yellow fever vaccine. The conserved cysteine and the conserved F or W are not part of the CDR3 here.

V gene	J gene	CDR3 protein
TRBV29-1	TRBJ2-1	SVEESSYNEQF
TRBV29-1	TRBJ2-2	SGGGTGELF
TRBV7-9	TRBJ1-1	ASSHGPNYTEAF
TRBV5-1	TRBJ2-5	ASRRFAAQETQY
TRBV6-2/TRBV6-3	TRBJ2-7	ASNLPGQGLYEQY
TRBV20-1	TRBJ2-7	SASPRLDEQY
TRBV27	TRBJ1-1	ASSHDRAGEAF
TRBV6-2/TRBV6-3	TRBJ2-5	ASSYSGTTGTQY
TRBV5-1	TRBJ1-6	ASSWGQGSSPLH
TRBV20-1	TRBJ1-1	SARDLLPSFEAF